Below, 28 T cell receptor beta chains from the same sample are listed, as sequenced in a study of chemoradiotherapy in HPV16-positive cancers. TCRdb's copy holds only in-frame clones and misses some; the assay was immunoSEQ multiplex PCR. The sample shows about 29,000 clones, over 90% of them seen only once. The specimen was blood, collected from a patient who underwent chemoradiotherapy. These receptors were taken from a human donor with HPV-associated anogenital cancer.

The V and J genes are TRBV19 and TRBJ2-2; the match to TRBD2 covers 7 bases. There are 17 residues in the CDR3. The germline V gene encodes CDR1 LNHDA and CDR2 SQIVND (reference sequence). J lost 4 bases, V lost 3 bases, and 11 bases had no gene match. CDR3 in DNA: TGTGCCAGTAGTATTCCGGGGGGTAGCTCTAGCACCGGGGAGCTGTTTTTT. Its protein is CASSIPGGSSSTGELFF.

This clone has just a few counts. V and J are TRBV5-4 and TRBJ2-3; 14 bases are a match to TRBD2. Germline V gives CDR1 SGHNT, CDR2 YYREEE (reference sequence). This CDR3 contains 17 residues. The J segment lost 4 bases and the V segment lost 4 bases, leaving 8 bases of the junction unmatched. CDR3 region: CASSGPTSGGAPDTQYF. The CDR3 DNA reads as TGTGCCAGCAGCGGCCCGACTAGCGGGGGGGCCCCAGATACGCAGTATTTT.

This chain joins TRBV6-5 and TRBJ1-2, with 9 bases that match TRBD1. Germline-derived CDR1 and CDR2 are MNHEY and SVGAGI. The CDR3 sequence is 14 residues long. The ends lost 5 bases at V and 5 bases at J; junction bases unmatched: 6. CDR3 nucleotide sequence: TGTGCCAGCAGTATCACAGGGGGCGCGTATGGCTACACCTTC. Amino acid sequence: CASSITGGAYGYTF.

V gene TRBV7-8 combines with J gene TRBJ1-1, with D possibly matching TRBD1 (5 bases). The ends were cut back, 5 bases at V and 0 bases at J, with 13 bases in the middle. The CDR3 length is 15 residues. From germline, CDR1 is SGHVS and CDR2 FQNEAQ. CDR3: CASSTGRDLNTEAFF. As DNA, the CDR3 is TGTGCCAGCAGCACGGGGAGGGACCTGAACACTGAAGCTTTCTTT.

The genes are TRBV2 and TRBJ2-5, with D unclear. The germline V gene encodes CDR1 SNHLY and CDR2 FYNNEI. V gave up 5 bases and J gave up 1 base, with 2 bases separating them. There are 11 residues in the CDR3. CDR3 in DNA: TGTGCCAGCAGTTCCCAAGAGACCCAGTACTTC. This sequence encodes CASSSQETQYF.

The V call is TRBV7-9, the J call TRBJ1-5; no firm D call. This CDR3 has 14 residues. Looked up from germline, CDR1 is SEHNR and CDR2 is FQNEAQ (reference sequence). Trimming shortened V by 4 bases and J by 7 bases, and 14 bases separated the two germline ends. The CDR3 coding sequence is TGTGCCAGCAGCTCGGCAGTGGGTTCCCAGCCCCAGCATTTT. Amino acids: CASSSAVGSQPQHF.

This chain uses TRBV6-6 with TRBJ1-2, with D perhaps TRBD1 (5 bases). The CDR3 sequence is 14 residues long. Germline CDR1 and CDR2: MNHNY and SVGAGI (reference sequence). The germline V and J ends were trimmed by 6 bases and 9 bases, with 20 bases remaining between them. This CDR3 reads CASSRDGESVSYTF. For the CDR3, the DNA is TGTGCCAGCAGCCGGGACGGAGAATCGGTTAGCTACACCTTC.

The chain links TRBV9 to TRBJ2-5, with 11 positions matching TRBD2. There are 14 residues in the CDR3. Germline V gene sequence: CDR1 SGDLS, CDR2 YYNGEE. V dropped 3 bases and J dropped 4; count of bases not matched to a gene: 2. The CDR3 loop reads CASSGGLAAETQYF. The CDR3, as DNA: TGTGCCAGCAGCGGGGGACTAGCGGCAGAGACCCAGTACTTC.

The J gene is TRBJ2-5, the V gene TRBV18, with D possibly TRBD2 on 5 matching bases. The J call is uncertain, as TRBJ2-7 better fits the DNA end. The CDR3 runs 16 residues. The germline gives CDR1 KGHSH, CDR2 LQKENI. CDR3 in DNA: TGTGCCAGCTCACCACGGAGCGGAAGACCCACCTACGAGCAGTACTTC. This codes for CASSPRSGRPTYEQYF.

The chain carries TRBV6-5 and TRBJ2-1; 8 bases align to TRBD2. The germline gives CDR1 MNHEY, CDR2 SVGAGI. The CDR3 contains 15 residues. J lost 4 bases, V lost 7 bases, and 9 bases had no gene match. The CDR3 loop is CASNSGTSAYNEQFF. The CDR3, as DNA: TGTGCCAGCAATTCCGGGACTAGTGCGTACAATGAGCAGTTCTTC.

This clone is a singleton in its sample. The V and J genes are TRBV4-2 and TRBJ1-3; D is ambiguous. V was cut by 3 bases and J by 3 bases, with 12 bases left in between. CDR1 is LGHNA, CDR2 YNFKEQ, per germline. This CDR3 is 15 amino acids long. The CDR3 DNA is TGTGCCAGCAGCCAGACGGCAGGTCGTGGAAACACCATATATTTT. Amino acid sequence: CASSQTAGRGNTIYF.

This clone has a single count. The gene calls are TRBV11-2 and TRBJ1-2; tentatively, D is TRBD1 (5 bases). Looked up from germline, CDR1 is SGHAT and CDR2 is FQNNGV. This CDR3 region has 16 residues. The V and J ends lost 1 base and 6 bases respectively, with 18 bases between them. This CDR3 is CASSLGRGPLLNGYTF. CDR3 nucleotides: TGTGCCAGCAGCTTAGGAAGGGGCCCGCTACTAAATGGCTACACCTTC.

This clone was detected once. The rearrangement joins TRBV29-1 to TRBJ2-7, with a weak D call TRBD2 (6 bases). V shed 8 bases and J shed 2 bases, with 16 bases lying between them. Germline CDR1 is SQVTM and CDR2 is ANQGSEA. The CDR3 contains 13 residues. In nucleotides, the CDR3 is TGCAGCATAAACGGCGGGGTTCCCTACGAGCAGTACTTC. Translating gives CSINGGVPYEQYF.

This clone came up once. The rearrangement joins TRBV5-1 to TRBJ2-7; D is possibly TRBD2 (5 bases). Germline assignment: CDR1 SGHRS and CDR2 YFSETQ. This CDR3 is built from 14 residues. V was cut by 4 bases and J by 3 bases, with 14 bases left in between. CDR3: CASSPRGAHYEQYF. In nucleotides, the CDR3 is TGCGCCAGCAGCCCACGGGGTGCCCACTACGAGCAGTACTTC.

The V gene is TRBV7-2, the J gene TRBJ2-7, with TRBD1 matching 9 bases. Per germline, CDR1 SGHTA and CDR2 FQGNSA. This CDR3 spans 15 amino acids. J was trimmed by 7 bases and V by 5 bases; bases with no gene match: 12. The CDR3 reads CASSLQTGGYWEQYF. The CDR3 DNA reads as TGTGCCAGCAGCCTACAAACAGGGGGCTACTGGGAGCAGTACTTC. Full variable domain (outside the CDR3, taken from reference TRBV7-2 and TRBJ2-7): GAGVSQSPSNKVTEKGKDVELRCDPISGHTALYWYRQSLGQGLEFLIYFQGNSAPDKSGLPSDRFSAERTGGSVSTLTIQRTQQEDSAVYLCASSLQTGGYWEQYFGPGTRLTVT.

The CDR3 sequence is CALTMLGNSYEQYF. The CDR3 DNA sequence: TGTGCCCTAACCATGCTAGGGAATAGTTACGAGCAGTACTTC. V is TRBV6-1 and J is TRBJ2-7, with no clear D. Trimming left V 11 bases short and J 4 bases short, with 21 bases between. CDR3 size: 14 residues. Per germline, CDR1 MNHNS and CDR2 SASEGT.

Only one count was recorded for this clone. The chain joins TRBV18 to TRBJ2-3, with a tentative D call TRBD2 (5 bases). This CDR3 is 13 amino acids long. From germline, CDR1 is KGHSH and CDR2 LQKENI. V gave up 3 bases and J gave up 6 bases, with 10 bases separating them. The CDR3 spells CASSPGPGDTQYF. In DNA, the CDR3 is TGTGCCAGCTCACCGGGCCCGGGGGATACGCAGTATTTT.

Here the CDR3 reads CASRRTGMDNYGYTF. Written as DNA, the CDR3 is TGTGCCAGTAGGCGGACAGGAATGGATAACTATGGCTACACCTTC. This chain connects TRBV19 to TRBJ1-2, with 7 bases that match TRBD1. CDR1 and CDR2 from the germline V gene are LNHDA and SQIVND (reference sequence). The CDR3 has 15 amino acids. The ends lost 6 bases at V and 1 base at J; junction bases unmatched: 8.

The chain has TRBV19 and TRBJ1-1; a possible D gene is TRBD1 (5 bases). Trimming took 7 bases from V and 1 from J, leaving 13 bases between them. CDR1 is LNHDA and CDR2 is SQIVND in the germline V gene (reference sequence). This CDR3 has 14 amino acids. CDR3 nucleotides: TGTGCCAGTAAACCCCCTGGGGGGAACACTGAAGCTTTCTTT. The encoded protein is CASKPPGGNTEAFF.

This clone was counted once. This sequence joins TRBV4-1 and TRBJ1-1, with D unresolved. With 0 bases removed from V and 4 bases from J, the gap between germline ends came to 9 bases. This CDR3 comprises 14 residues. Germline V gene sequence: CDR1 MGHRA, CDR2 YSYEKL. The CDR3 spells CASSQEAGGTEAFF. DNA of the CDR3: TGCGCCAGCAGCCAAGAGGCCGGCGGCACTGAAGCTTTCTTT.

The genes are TRBV14 and TRBJ2-5, with TRBD2 identical over 13 bases. CDR3 length: 19 residues. CDR1 SGHDN and CDR2 FVKESK come from the germline V gene. V trimming: 5 bases; J trimming: 5 bases; junction bases outside the gene matches: 17. The CDR3 spells CASSLRLAGGTGFSETQYF. CDR3 DNA: TGTGCCAGCAGCTTACGACTAGCGGGGGGAACGGGGTTTTCGGAGACCCAGTACTTC. Filled out from reference TRBV14 and TRBJ2-5, the complete variable domain reads EAGVTQFPSHSVIEKGQTVTLRCDPISGHDNLYWYRRVMGKEIKFLLHFVKESKQDESGMPNNRFLAERTGGTYSTLKVQPAELEDSGVYFCASSLRLAGGTGFSETQYFGPGTRLLVL.

This clone was detected a few times. The rearrangement links TRBV6-5 to TRBJ1-2; 10 bases match TRBD1. Losses at the gene ends were 6 bases for V and 6 bases for J; bases not matched to a gene: 7. Germline lookup yields CDR1 MNHEY and CDR2 SVGAGI. This CDR3 has 14 residues. This CDR3 reads CASSADRGLDGYTF. The CDR3 DNA is TGTGCCAGCAGCGCCGACAGGGGGCTAGATGGCTACACCTTC.

The rearrangement joins TRBV25-1 to TRBJ2-5; perhaps TRBD1 as D (6 bases). This CDR3 has 14 residues. Per germline, CDR1 MGHDK and CDR2 SYGVNS. With 3 bases removed from V and 9 bases from J, the gap between germline ends came to 17 bases. CDR3 nucleotides: TGTGCCAGCAGTGATGCAGGACAGTCCCAGGCCCAGTACTTC. Translation gives CASSDAGQSQAQYF. Together with reference TRBV25-1 and TRBJ2-5, the CDR3 gives the full variable domain: EADIYQTPRYLVIGTGKKITLECSQTMGHDKMYWYQQDPGMELHLIHYSYGVNSTEKGDLSSESTVSRIRTEHFPLTLESARPSHTSQYLCASSDAGQSQAQYFGPGTRLLVL.

V and J are TRBV6-5 and TRBJ2-2; 8 bases map to TRBD1. V shed 4 bases, J shed 7 bases, and the junction held 5 bases outside the gene matches. Germline V gene sequence: CDR1 MNHEY, CDR2 SVGAGI. The CDR3 has 14 residues. CDR3 region: CASSLGQAHGELFF. The CDR3 DNA is TGTGCCAGCAGTTTGGGACAGGCTCACGGGGAGCTGTTTTTT.

V and J are TRBV6-1 and TRBJ2-6; tentatively, D is TRBD2 (7 bases). CDR3 length: 18 residues. Trimming left V 2 bases short and J 4 bases short, with 18 bases between. The germline gives CDR1 MNHNS, CDR2 SASEGT. The CDR3 spells CASSELSPRGAGANVLTF. DNA of the CDR3: TGTGCCAGCAGTGAACTTAGCCCCCGGGGGGCGGGGGCCAACGTCCTGACTTTC.

The chain combines TRBV5-1 with TRBJ2-7, with TRBD2 identical over 9 bases. This CDR3 is 14 amino acids long. Germline V CDR1 and CDR2: SGHRS, YFSETQ. V dropped 4 bases and J dropped 3; count of bases not matched to a gene: 5. This CDR3 is CASSLSGSLYEQYF. In nucleotides, the CDR3 is TGCGCCAGCAGCCTTAGCGGGAGCCTCTACGAGCAGTACTTC.

This chain links TRBV18 with TRBJ2-7; D perhaps matches TRBD2 (6 bases). Germline V gives CDR1 KGHSH, CDR2 LQKENI. The CDR3 runs 15 residues. The V end lost 3 bases, the J end lost 1 base, and 13 bases lay between the germline ends. This CDR3 reads CASSPLEGPSYEQYF. CDR3 bases: TGTGCCAGCTCACCCTTGGAGGGGCCTTCCTACGAGCAGTACTTC.

The chain uses TRBV6-1 and TRBJ1-1, with no clear D. Between the trimmed V and J ends, which lost 7 bases and 8 bases, there was a span of 17 bases. This CDR3 contains 13 residues. Germline-derived CDR1 and CDR2 are MNHNS and SASEGT. In DNA form, the CDR3 reads TGTGCCAGCACGGTGGGTTGGCGTGTGGAAGCTTTCTTT. Its protein product is CASTVGWRVEAFF.